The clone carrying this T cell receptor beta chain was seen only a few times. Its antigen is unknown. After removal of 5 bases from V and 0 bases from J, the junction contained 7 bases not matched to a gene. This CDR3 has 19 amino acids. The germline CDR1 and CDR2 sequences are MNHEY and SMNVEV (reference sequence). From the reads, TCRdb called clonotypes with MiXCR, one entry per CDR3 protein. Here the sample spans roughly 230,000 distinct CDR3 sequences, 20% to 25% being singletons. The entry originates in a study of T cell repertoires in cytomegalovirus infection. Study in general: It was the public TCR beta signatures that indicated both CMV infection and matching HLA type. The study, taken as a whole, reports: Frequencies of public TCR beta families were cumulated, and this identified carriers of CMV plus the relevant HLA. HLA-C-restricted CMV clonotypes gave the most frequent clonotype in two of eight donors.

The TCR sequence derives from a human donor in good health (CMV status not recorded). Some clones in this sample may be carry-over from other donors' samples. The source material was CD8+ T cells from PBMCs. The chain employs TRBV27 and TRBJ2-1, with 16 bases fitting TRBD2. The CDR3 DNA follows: TGTGCCAGCAGTCCGGGACTAGCGGGGGGGCTGAGCTCCTACAATGAGCAGTTCTTC. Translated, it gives CASSPGLAGGLSSYNEQFF.